This T cell receptor (beta chain) was observed in a study of T-cell memory formation after mild COVID-19 (dated by TCRdb to the early 2020s). Regarding the complete study: Most TCR sequence clusters were specific to one of the two donors. Two young, previously healthy adult volunteers made up the cohort, one male and one female. Longitudinal TCRalpha and TCRbeta repertoire sequencing tracked T-cell clones expanding and contracting after mild COVID-19 in a couple of donors. The investigation overall reported the following: Contracting CD4+ clones appeared mostly in the CM and EM memory subsets, whereas CD8+ clones were enriched in EMRA. From day 15 to 85, contracting clones showed balanced CD4/CD8 phenotypes, whereas a second wave of clones that expanded from day 15 to 37 leaned towards CD4+. Some responding clones were detected in pre-infection memory, which suggested that pre-existing cross-reactive memory T cells had joined the SARS-CoV-2 response. Only a couple of mild cases were covered by the study, and larger cohorts that include severe cases with pre-infection samples were considered necessary. SARS-CoV-2 specificity of the second-wave clones peaking on day 37 was not confirmed.

In this sample, this clonotype turned up many times. Its antigen is not yet known. Base qualities are missing; no much larger clone stands one base away. Ficoll-Paque density gradient centrifugation was the method used to isolate PBMCs. Sequencer: Illumina NovaSeq 6000. Using 5'RACE with constant-segment primers, TCRalpha and TCRbeta cDNA libraries were constructed, with sample barcodes and unique molecular identifiers added in the process. Trizol reagent was used to extract RNA from every sample. Libraries were amplified in two PCR steps, with a second sample barcode and Illumina TruSeq adapters added in the second step. The libraries were sequenced on an Illumina NovaSeq using 2 x 150 bp paired-end reads. In the original analysis: With migec v1.2.7, reads were demultiplexed and then collapsed into UMI-guided consensus sequences. With mixcr v2.1.11, UMI consensuses were aligned to TRA and TRB V and J templates and assembled into clonotypes. Clonotypes were classified as expanded or contracted when called significant by both edgeR and NoisET, with noise models trained on biological replicates. For edgeR calls, a false discovery rate-adjusted p below 0.01 and a log2 fold-change threshold of 1 were applied. As an exploratory analysis of dynamics, max-normalized trajectories of the 1000 most abundant clonotypes were examined with PCA combined with hierarchical clustering. Separately sequenced CD4+ and CD8+ repertoires were used to assign the CD4 or CD8 phenotype of responding clones. The public reads were quality trimmed at Q25 with fastp and then assembled into clones with MiXCR by TCRdb, keeping productive beta chains. Rows are unified per CDR3 protein, each entry keeping the most common DNA and genes. V and J calls and clone size were set by TCRdb, not the authors. The table for this sample lists about 170,000 distinct CDR3 sequences; approximately 13% of them were counted only once. The top ten constitute 3.3% of the sample.

The specimen sequenced was PBMCs or a T cell subset sorted from them (not recorded which). The receptor's source is a man younger than 30 who had mild COVID-19 (a few samples of this study predate the infection). The sample titles of this study are shuffled in the database, so cell type and time point are left out; the donor was told from shared clones.

The DNA sequence reads TGCGCCAGCAGCCAGATCCCCGGGACTGCTTACAATGAGCAGTTCTTC. Its coded protein is CASSQIPGTAYNEQFF. This receptor chain uses TRBV5-1 and TRBJ2-1; TRBD2 is possibly the D segment (6 matching bases). The CDR3 goes from the cysteine to the phenylalanine over 16 residues. The DNA shown is the 48-base CDR3, in frame from base 1. The trim is 4 bases for V and 4 bases for J, with a gap of 18 bases between the germline ends. CDR1 and CDR2, per the germline V gene, are SGHRS and YFSETQ. Full variable domain (CDR3 extended with the reference TRBV5-1 and TRBJ2-1 proteins): KAGVTQTPRYLIKTRGQQVTLSCSPISGHRSVSWYQQTPGQGLQFLFEYFSETQRNKGNFPGRFSGRQFSNSRSEMNVSTLELGDSALYLCASSQIPGTAYNEQFFGPGTRLTVL.